The 29 T cell receptor beta chains below come from one sample, sequenced in a study of blood T cell repertoires in COVID-19 (dated by TCRdb to 2020 to 2022). The library came from the immunoSEQ multiplex PCR assay. TCRdb limited this immuneACCESS table to in-frame rearrangements with V and J called. A share of clones is missing; checked studies link under half to unresolved V genes, and the rest is unexplained. This sample holds roughly 340,000 clones; about 90% were observed only once. The ten largest clones add up to around 3.5% of the sample. The sample taken for sequencing was peripheral blood. The receptors were sampled from a woman aged 18-29 years who had recovered from COVID-19.

This rearrangement joins TRBV24-1 to TRBJ1-1; D not certain. From germline, CDR1 is KGHDR and CDR2 SFDVKD. This CDR3 is built from 14 residues. Trimming removed 6 bases from V and 0 bases from J, with 10 bases in between. CDR3 protein: CATSPAGLNTEAFF. The CDR3 nucleotides are TGTGCCACCAGTCCCGCGGGTTTGAACACTGAAGCTTTCTTT.

This clone was counted once. The chain carries TRBV29-1 and TRBJ2-1; 9 bases are a match to TRBD2. V lost 5 bases and J lost 7; bases outside the gene matches: 12. Looked up from germline, CDR1 is SQVTM and CDR2 is ANQGSEA. CDR3 length: 15 amino acids. The CDR3 loop is CSVNSAGGPGNEQFF. DNA for the CDR3: TGCAGCGTTAATTCGGCGGGAGGGCCTGGGAATGAGCAGTTCTTC.

This chain links TRBV28 with TRBJ2-5; 9 bases line up with TRBD2. V lost 3 bases to trimming and J lost 2 bases; unmatched junction nucleotides: 10. This CDR3 is built from 17 residues. The germline V gene encodes CDR1 MDHEN and CDR2 SYDVKM. This chain's CDR3 is CASSFLGSTSGQETQYF. CDR3 nucleotides: TGTGCCAGCAGTTTCCTGGGAAGTACTAGCGGGCAAGAGACCCAGTACTTC.

V usage is TRBV15 and J usage is TRBJ1-5; D gene ambiguous. The CDR3 has 15 residues. Trimming stripped 2 bases from V and 4 bases from J, with 12 bases between. Germline V gene data show CDR1 as LNHNV and CDR2 as YYDKDF (reference sequence). The CDR3 sequence is CATSRRGWENQPQHF. The CDR3 nucleotides are TGTGCCACCAGCAGACGAGGGTGGGAGAATCAGCCCCAGCATTTT.

The V call is TRBV27, the J call TRBJ1-1; the match to TRBD1 covers 8 bases. The V segment lost 5 bases and the J segment 4 bases; nucleotides outside the gene matches: 6. This CDR3 spans 14 amino acids. Germline V gene lookup returns CDR1 MNHEY and CDR2 SMNVEV (reference sequence). The CDR3 loop reads CASSNQGAATEAFF. In nucleotides, the CDR3 is TGTGCCAGCAGTAATCAGGGGGCGGCCACTGAAGCTTTCTTT.

On this clone itself: Other nucleotide sequences from this sample produce the same CDR3. The rearrangement uses TRBV11-2 and TRBJ1-2, with 9 bases lining up with TRBD1. CDR1 is SGHAT and CDR2 is FQNNGV in the germline V gene. There are 14 residues in the CDR3. J gave up 5 bases and V 6 bases, and 7 bases lay outside the gene matches. The CDR3 nucleotides read TGTGCCAGCAGTACCGGACAGGGGATATATGGCTACACCTTC. Residues: CASSTGQGIYGYTF. Complete variable domain (other parts from reference TRBV11-2 and TRBJ1-2): EAGVAQSPRYKIIEKRQSVAFWCNPISGHATLYWYQQILGQGPKLLIQFQNNGVVDDSQLPKDRFSAERLKGVDSTLKIQPAKLEDSAVYLCASSTGQGIYGYTFGSGTRLTVV.

The chain is built from TRBV19 and TRBJ1-1, with 9 bases matching TRBD1. This CDR3 comprises 17 residues. Germline loops: CDR1 LNHDA, CDR2 SQIVND (reference sequence). Unmatched junction bases numbered 10, after V lost 1 base and J lost 4 bases. CDR3 residues: CASSIASGTGLVTEAFF. CDR3 coding DNA: TGTGCCAGTAGTATAGCAAGTGGGACAGGGCTGGTCACTGAAGCTTTCTTT.

The J gene is TRBJ2-1, the V gene TRBV7-2; 7 bases agree with TRBD1. The CDR3 spans 18 residues. Germline V lookup: CDR1 SGHTA, CDR2 FQGNSA. The V gene end was trimmed by 3 bases and the J gene end by 7 bases; junction bases not matched to a gene: 18. CDR3 loop: CASSFRQGRTVNGNEQFF. CDR3 sequence (DNA): TGTGCCAGCAGCTTCCGACAGGGCCGTACGGTTAACGGGAATGAGCAGTTCTTC.

The CDR3: CSASPRDSPFLGGTDTQYF. The CDR3 DNA follows: TGCAGTGCTAGTCCCCGGGACAGTCCGTTCCTTGGGGGGACAGATACGCAGTATTTT. This chain uses TRBV20-1 with TRBJ2-3, with D maybe TRBD1 (7 bases). Germline V gives CDR1 DFQATT, CDR2 SNEGSKA (reference sequence). V lost 3 bases and J lost 3, with 28 bases in between. The CDR3 runs to 19 residues.

The chain joins TRBV19 to TRBJ1-5, with D uncertain. This CDR3 region has 13 residues. Trimming removed 5 bases at V and 1 base at J, with 6 bases between. Per the germline V gene, CDR1 is LNHDA and CDR2 is SQIVND (reference sequence). CDR3 DNA: TGTGCCAGTAGTCCCTACAGCAATCAGCCCCAGCATTTT. This codes for CASSPYSNQPQHF. Drawing the rest from reference TRBV19 and TRBJ1-5, the complete variable domain is DGGITQSPKYLFRKEGQNVTLSCEQNLNHDAMYWYRQDPGQGLRLIYYSQIVNDFQKGDIAEGYSVSREKKESFPLTVTSAQKNPTAFYLCASSPYSNQPQHFGDGTRLSIL.

The chain joins TRBV28 to TRBJ2-5, with 11 bases lining up with TRBD2. With 5 bases clipped from V and 7 bases from J, the junction kept 18 bases outside the gene matches. The CDR3 runs to 18 residues. Germline CDR1 and CDR2: MDHEN and SYDVKM. The CDR3 nucleotides read TGTGCCAGCAGTCCCACCGACTTAACTAGCGGGAGTCAGTGGACCCAGTACTTC. This encodes CASSPTDLTSGSQWTQYF.

The V and J genes are TRBV4-3 and TRBJ2-2, with D uncertain. This CDR3 is built from 15 residues. V was trimmed by 0 bases and J by 6 bases, leaving 11 bases between them. From germline, CDR1 is LGHNA and CDR2 YSLEER. CDR3 nucleotide sequence: TGCGCCAGCAGCCAAGATCCCCAGGCCCCCGGGGAGCTGTTTTTT. Protein: CASSQDPQAPGELFF.

CDR3: CASSFRQVQYF. The CDR3 nucleotides are TGTGCCAGCAGCTTTAGGCAGGTTCAGTATTTT. The chain joins TRBV7-9 to TRBJ2-3, with D unresolved. This CDR3 has 11 amino acids. The V gene lost 3 bases and the J gene lost 12 bases, with 10 bases spanning the gap. CDR1 SEHNR and CDR2 FQNEAQ come from the germline V gene (reference sequence).

The gene calls are TRBV5-4 and TRBJ1-1; 7 bases agree with TRBD1. V gave up 4 bases and J gave up 2 bases; unmatched junction bases: 5. From germline, CDR1 is SGHNT and CDR2 YYREEE (reference sequence). The CDR3 runs to 14 residues. Written as DNA, the CDR3 is TGTGCCAGCAGCGCCCGGGACAGAAACACTGAAGCTTTCTTT. Translation: CASSARDRNTEAFF. Full variable domain (missing parts from reference TRBV5-4 and TRBJ1-1): ETGVTQSPTHLIKTRGQQVTLRCSSQSGHNTVSWYQQALGQGPQFIFQYYREEENGRGNFPPRFSGLQFPNYSSELNVNALELDDSALYLCASSARDRNTEAFFGQGTRLTVV.

The chain uses TRBV4-3 and TRBJ2-2; D uncertain. Deletions cut 1 base from V and 2 bases from J, with 17 bases between. CDR3 length: 18 amino acids. CDR1 is LGHNA and CDR2 is YSLEER in the germline V gene. CDR3 sequence reads: CASSQGPATQGNTGELFF. The CDR3 nucleotides read TGCGCCAGCAGCCAAGGTCCCGCGACACAAGGAAACACCGGGGAGCTGTTTTTT.

This clone was recorded once. J is TRBJ2-7 and V is TRBV7-9; possibly TRBD2 for D (6 bases). Germline values: CDR1 SEHNR, CDR2 FQNEAQ (reference sequence). Trimming removed 4 bases from V and 0 bases from J, with 13 bases in between. The CDR3 has 15 amino acids. CDR3 residues: CASSSAGQSSYEQYV. CDR3 DNA: TGTGCCAGCAGCTCCGCGGGGCAAAGCTCCTACGAGCAGTACGTC.

The CDR3 bases are TGTGCCAGCAGTTACTCCACCCATCCTAGAGCAGATACGCAGTATTTT. The encoded protein is CASSYSTHPRADTQYF. The chain links TRBV6-6 to TRBJ2-3, with no clear D. The CDR3 is 16 residues long. Germline CDR1 MNHNY, CDR2 SVGAGI (reference sequence). V dropped 0 bases and J dropped 4 bases, with 14 bases sitting between them.

V and J are TRBV27 and TRBJ1-3; D uncertain. V shed 0 bases and J shed 2 bases, with 8 bases lying between them. Germline-derived CDR1 and CDR2 are MNHEY and SMNVEV (reference sequence). The length of the CDR3 is 15 residues. The DNA of the CDR3 is TGTGCCAGCAGTTTATCGTCCTATCCTGGAAACACCATATATTTT. Translated, it gives CASSLSSYPGNTIYF.

This rearrangement joins TRBV7-2 to TRBJ2-1; 7 bases are shared with TRBD1. Trimming cost V 3 bases and J 9 bases; bases outside gene matches: 11. There are 15 residues in the CDR3. Germline V gene lookup returns CDR1 SGHTA and CDR2 FQGNSA. In nucleotides, the CDR3 is TGTGCCAGCAGCTTTGGTGGCAGGGGGAAATTTGAGCAGTTCTTC. Protein sequence: CASSFGGRGKFEQFF. The full variable domain, completed using reference TRBV7-2 and TRBJ2-1, is GAGVSQSPSNKVTEKGKDVELRCDPISGHTALYWYRQSLGQGLEFLIYFQGNSAPDKSGLPSDRFSAERTGGSVSTLTIQRTQQEDSAVYLCASSFGGRGKFEQFFGPGTRLTVL.

The chain is built from TRBV10-1 and TRBJ2-1; 12 bases align to TRBD2. CDR1 is WNHNN, CDR2 SYGVQD, per germline (reference sequence). CDR3 length: 15 residues. Trimming took 4 bases from V and 7 from J; bases not matched to a gene: 5. The CDR3 DNA reads as TGCGCCAGCAGTGCTGAGACTAGCGGGAGAAATGAGCAGTTCTTC. Translating it yields CASSAETSGRNEQFF.

This chain uses TRBV2 with TRBJ2-1, with 11 bases lining up with TRBD2. J lost 0 bases, V lost 11 bases, and 12 bases had no gene match. The germline V gene has CDR1 SNHLY and CDR2 FYNNEI. The CDR3 covers 17 residues. The DNA for the CDR3 is TGTGCCGCGCGTGGGCTAGCGGGGGGAAGCTCCTACAATGAGCAGTTCTTC. It encodes CAARGLAGGSSYNEQFF.

The rearrangement links TRBV7-2 to TRBJ2-3; D unresolved. Trimming removed 0 bases from V and 0 bases from J, with 13 bases in between. Germline-derived CDR1 and CDR2 are SGHTA and FQGNSA. There are 17 residues in the CDR3. The CDR3 loop is CASSLAFGGPSTDTQYF. CDR3 bases: TGTGCCAGCAGCTTAGCGTTCGGCGGCCCTAGCACAGATACGCAGTATTTT.

The chain recombines TRBV21-1 with TRBJ2-5; the table names TRBD2, a call not compared with the DNA. TRBV21-1 is flagged as a pseudogene. The CDR3 runs to 16 residues. This chain's CDR3 is CASSKVGLAGLETQYF. DNA for the CDR3: TGTGCCAGCAGCAAAGTCGGACTAGCGGGACTGGAGACCCAGTACTTC.

The V call is TRBV15, the J call TRBJ2-5; 11 nucleotides agree with TRBD2. V lost 7 bases, J lost 2 bases, and 6 bases stayed unmatched. The CDR3 has 15 residues. Germline CDR1 and CDR2: LNHNV and YYDKDF (reference sequence). The DNA for the CDR3 is TGTGCCACCAACCGACTAGCGGGACGTCAAGAGACCCAGTACTTC. This gives the protein CATNRLAGRQETQYF. The complete variable domain, with remaining parts taken from reference TRBV15 and TRBJ2-5, reads DAMVIQNPRYQVTQFGKPVTLSCSQTLNHNVMYWYQQKSSQAPKLLFHYYDKDFNNEADTPDNFQSRRPNTSFCFLDIRSPGLGDTAMYLCATNRLAGRQETQYFGPGTRLLVL.

V gene TRBV7-2 combines with J gene TRBJ2-2, with D possibly being TRBD2 (6 bases). The CDR3 consists of 15 residues. Germline V gives CDR1 SGHTA, CDR2 FQGNSA. The V end lost 2 bases, the J end lost 7 bases, and 14 bases lay between the germline ends. In DNA, the CDR3 is TGTGCCAGCAGCTTATTTCTAGCGAGGGGCGGGGAGCTGTTTTTT. This encodes CASSLFLARGGELFF. The full variable domain, in which reference TRBV7-2 and TRBJ2-2 provide the parts outside the CDR3, is GAGVSQSPSNKVTEKGKDVELRCDPISGHTALYWYRQSLGQGLEFLIYFQGNSAPDKSGLPSDRFSAERTGGSVSTLTIQRTQQEDSAVYLCASSLFLARGGELFFGEGSRLTVL.

The gene calls are TRBV6-2 or TRBV6-3 and TRBJ2-6; D is unclear. V dropped 6 bases and J dropped 3 bases, with 18 bases sitting between them. This CDR3 has 17 residues. Germline V gives CDR1 MNHEY, CDR2 SVGEGT. The CDR3 reads CASSRRWASLGANVLTF. The CDR3 DNA follows: TGTGCCAGCAGCCGCCGGTGGGCGTCGCTTGGGGCCAACGTCCTGACTTTC.

The chain combines TRBV19 with TRBJ1-3, with TRBD1 identical over 8 bases. CDR3 size: 14 residues. Germline CDR1 is LNHDA and CDR2 is SQIVND (reference sequence). The V gene end was trimmed by 4 bases and the J gene end by 4 bases; junction bases not matched to a gene: 3. CDR3 sequence (DNA): TGTGCCAGTAGTAATACAGGGGGAGGAAACACCATATATTTT. Residues: CASSNTGGGNTIYF.

This rearrangement joins TRBV20-1 to TRBJ1-6, with D possibly TRBD1 on 5 matching bases. The CDR3 contains 15 residues. Germline assignment: CDR1 DFQATT and CDR2 SNEGSKA (reference sequence). Trimming left V 3 bases short and J 9 bases short, with 18 bases between. Written as DNA, the CDR3 is TGCAGTGCTAGTAGTGAGCAGGGAATTAGTTCACCCCTCCACTTT. It encodes CSASSEQGISSPLHF.

V and J are TRBV28 and TRBJ2-5; weak D call: TRBD2 (7 bases). The CDR3 contains 14 residues. Germline CDR1 is MDHEN and CDR2 is SYDVKM. Trimming removed 8 bases at V and 5 bases at J, with 18 bases between. CDR3 in DNA: TGTGCCAGCGGGAGGGGGGGCGAGTGGGAGACCCAGTACTTC. Protein sequence: CASGRGGEWETQYF. Based on the CDR3 plus reference TRBV28 and TRBJ2-5, the full variable domain is DVKVTQSSRYLVKRTGEKVFLECVQDMDHENMFWYRQDPGLGLRLIYFSYDVKMKEKGDIPEGYSVSREKKERFSLILESASTNQTSMYLCASGRGGEWETQYFGPGTRLLVL.